The present TCR beta chain was sequenced within a study of regulatory dendritic cells for organ transplantation. On the study more broadly: Monocytes received vitamin D3 on days 0 and 4, IL-10 on day 4.

Trimming cost V 0 bases and J 0 bases, with 6 bases left between them. CDR1 and CDR2 from the germline V gene are MNHNY and SVGAGI (reference sequence). This CDR3 region has 15 residues. Produced via immunoSEQ multiplex PCR; TCRdb's table is partial and in-frame only. This repertoire shows about 10,000 clones, about 71% found once; its top ten account for less than 0.6%. Study-level points and caveats: Between individuals, the alloreactive memory CD8+ T cell pool differed considerably. Naive T cells showed high diversity, memory cells less, memory CD8+ least.

The table lists this clone with a few counts. Its antigen is unknown. CFSE-labeled sorted T cells met regulatory or mature dendritic cells for more than four days. CD4+ or CD8+ T cells were sorted as naive CD45RA+ or memory CD45RO+. Sequenced input: naive CD4+ T cells from blood cultured with dendritic cells. Subset noted: CD45RA+ naive T cells. The clonotype originates from a human donor in good health. This rearrangement joins TRBV6-6 to TRBJ1-3, with no clear D. The CDR3 DNA reads as TGTGCCAGCAGTTACTCGGCCAGCTCTGGAAACACCATATATTTT. It codes for CASSYSASSGNTIYF.